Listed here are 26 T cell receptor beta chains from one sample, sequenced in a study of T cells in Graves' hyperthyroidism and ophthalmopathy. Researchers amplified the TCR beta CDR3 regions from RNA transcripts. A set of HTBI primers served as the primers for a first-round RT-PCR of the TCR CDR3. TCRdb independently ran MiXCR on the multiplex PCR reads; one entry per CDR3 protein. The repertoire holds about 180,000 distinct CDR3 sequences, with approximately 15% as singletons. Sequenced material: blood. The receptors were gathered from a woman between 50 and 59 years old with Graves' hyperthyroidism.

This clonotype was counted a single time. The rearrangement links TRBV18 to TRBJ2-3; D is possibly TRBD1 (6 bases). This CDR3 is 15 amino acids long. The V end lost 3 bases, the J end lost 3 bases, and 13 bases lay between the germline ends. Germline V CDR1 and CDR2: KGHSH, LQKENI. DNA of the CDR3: TGTGCCAGCTCACCCCGGGCAGGGGAAACAGATACGCAGTATTTT. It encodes CASSPRAGETDTQYF.

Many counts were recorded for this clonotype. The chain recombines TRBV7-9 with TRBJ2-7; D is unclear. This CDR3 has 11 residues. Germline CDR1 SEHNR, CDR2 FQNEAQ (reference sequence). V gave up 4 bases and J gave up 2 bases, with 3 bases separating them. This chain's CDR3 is CASSYTYEQYF. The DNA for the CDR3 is TGTGCCAGCAGCTACACCTACGAGCAGTACTTC.

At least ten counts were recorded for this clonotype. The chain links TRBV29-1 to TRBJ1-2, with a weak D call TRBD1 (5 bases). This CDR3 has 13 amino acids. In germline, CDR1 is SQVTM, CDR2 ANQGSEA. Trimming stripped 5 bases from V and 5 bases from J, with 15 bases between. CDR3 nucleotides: TGCAGCGTTCTCTTTCAGGGTCATTATGGCTACACCTTC. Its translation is CSVLFQGHYGYTF. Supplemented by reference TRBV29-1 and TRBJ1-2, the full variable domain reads SAVISQKPSRDICQRGTSLTIQCQVDSQVTMMFWYRQQPGQSLTLIATANQGSEATYESGFVIDKFPISRPNLTFSTLTVSNMSPEDSSIYLCSVLFQGHYGYTFGSGTRLTVV.

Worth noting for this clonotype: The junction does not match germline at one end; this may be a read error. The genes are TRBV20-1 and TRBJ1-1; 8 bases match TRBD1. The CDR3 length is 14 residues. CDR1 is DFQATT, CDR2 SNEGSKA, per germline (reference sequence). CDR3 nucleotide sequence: TGCAGTGCAACAACAGGGGGACCGAACGCTGAAGCTTTCTTT. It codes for CSATTGGPNAEAFF.

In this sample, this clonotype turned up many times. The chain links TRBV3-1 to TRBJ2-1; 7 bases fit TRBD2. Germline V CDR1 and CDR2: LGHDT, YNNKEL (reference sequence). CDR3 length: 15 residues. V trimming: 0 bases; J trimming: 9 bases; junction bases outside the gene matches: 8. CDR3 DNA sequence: TGTGCCAGCAGCCAAGATTACCACCGCGGGGGTGAGCAGTTCTTC. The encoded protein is CASSQDYHRGGEQFF.

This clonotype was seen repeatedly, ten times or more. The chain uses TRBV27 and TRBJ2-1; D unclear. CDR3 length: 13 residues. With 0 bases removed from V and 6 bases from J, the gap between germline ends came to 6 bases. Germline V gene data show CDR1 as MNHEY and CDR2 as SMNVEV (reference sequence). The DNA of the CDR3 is TGTGCCAGCAGTTTATCGGTCAGCAATGAGCAGTTCTTC. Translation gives CASSLSVSNEQFF.

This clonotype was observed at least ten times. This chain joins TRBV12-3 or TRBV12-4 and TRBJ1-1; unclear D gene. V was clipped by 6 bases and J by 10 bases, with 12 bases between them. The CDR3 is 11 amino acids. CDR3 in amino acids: CASSIHDLAFF. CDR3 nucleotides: TGTGCCAGCAGCATACACGACTTAGCTTTCTTT.

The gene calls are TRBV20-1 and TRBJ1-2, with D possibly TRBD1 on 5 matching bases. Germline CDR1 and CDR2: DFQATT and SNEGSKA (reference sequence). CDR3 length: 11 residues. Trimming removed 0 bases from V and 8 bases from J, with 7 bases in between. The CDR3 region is CSAREGGGYTF. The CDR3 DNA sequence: TGCAGTGCTAGAGAGGGGGGGGGCTACACCTTC.

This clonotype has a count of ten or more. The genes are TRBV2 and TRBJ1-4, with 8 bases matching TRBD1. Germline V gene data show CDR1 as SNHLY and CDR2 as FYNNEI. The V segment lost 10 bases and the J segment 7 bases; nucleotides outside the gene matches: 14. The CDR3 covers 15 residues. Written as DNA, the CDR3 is TGTGCCACTCTCCCTCAGGGGGCAAAGGGTGAAAAACTGTTTTTT. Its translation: CATLPQGAKGEKLFF.

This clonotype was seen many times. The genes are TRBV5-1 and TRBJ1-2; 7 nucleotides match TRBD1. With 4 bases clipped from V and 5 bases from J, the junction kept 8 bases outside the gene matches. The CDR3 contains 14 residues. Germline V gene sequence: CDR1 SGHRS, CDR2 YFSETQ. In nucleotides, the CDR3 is TGCGCCAGCAGCACGGGACAGAAGAATTATGGCTACACCTTC. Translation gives CASSTGQKNYGYTF.

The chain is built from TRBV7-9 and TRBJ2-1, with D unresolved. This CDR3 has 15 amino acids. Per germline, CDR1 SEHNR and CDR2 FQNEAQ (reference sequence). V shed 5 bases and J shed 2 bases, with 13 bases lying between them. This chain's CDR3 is CASSTHLTTYNEQFF. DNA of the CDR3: TGTGCCAGCAGCACCCATTTAACGACCTACAATGAGCAGTTCTTC.

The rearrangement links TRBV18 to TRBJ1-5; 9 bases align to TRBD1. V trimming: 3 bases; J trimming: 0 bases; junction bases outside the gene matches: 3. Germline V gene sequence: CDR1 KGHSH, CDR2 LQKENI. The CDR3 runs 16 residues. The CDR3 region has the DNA TGTGCCAGCTCACCCGGGACAGGGTCTAGCAATCAGCCCCAGCATTTT. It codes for CASSPGTGSSNQPQHF.

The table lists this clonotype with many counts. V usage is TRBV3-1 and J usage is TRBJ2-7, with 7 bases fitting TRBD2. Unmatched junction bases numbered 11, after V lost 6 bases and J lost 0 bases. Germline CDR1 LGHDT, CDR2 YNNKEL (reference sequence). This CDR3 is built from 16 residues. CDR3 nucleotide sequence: TGTGCCAGCAGGCCTCCTAGCGGTGAAAGCTCCTACGAGCAGTACTTC. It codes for CASRPPSGESSYEQYF.

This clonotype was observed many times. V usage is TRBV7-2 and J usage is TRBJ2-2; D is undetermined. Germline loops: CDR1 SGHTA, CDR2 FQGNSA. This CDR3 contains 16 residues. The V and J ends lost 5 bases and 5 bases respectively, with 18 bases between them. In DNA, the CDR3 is TGTGCCAGCAGCGCTTTAGTGAGTGAGGTGACCGGGGAGCTGTTTTTT. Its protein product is CASSALVSEVTGELFF.

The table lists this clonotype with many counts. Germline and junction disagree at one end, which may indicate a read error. The CDR3 spells CASSGRTGGWDEQYF. CDR3 in DNA: TGTGCCAGCAGCGGTCGGACAGGAGGCTGGGACGAGCAATACTTC. The chain is built from TRBV11-2 and TRBJ2-7; TRBD1 agrees at 7 bases. CDR1 SGHAT and CDR2 FQNNGV come from the germline V gene. The CDR3 extends over 15 amino acids.

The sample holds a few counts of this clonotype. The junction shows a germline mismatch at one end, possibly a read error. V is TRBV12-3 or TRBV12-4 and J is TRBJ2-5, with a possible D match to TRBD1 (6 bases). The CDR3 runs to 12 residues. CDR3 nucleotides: TGTGCCGGCAGGGGCAGCCAAGAGACCCAGTACTTC. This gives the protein CAGRGSQETQYF.

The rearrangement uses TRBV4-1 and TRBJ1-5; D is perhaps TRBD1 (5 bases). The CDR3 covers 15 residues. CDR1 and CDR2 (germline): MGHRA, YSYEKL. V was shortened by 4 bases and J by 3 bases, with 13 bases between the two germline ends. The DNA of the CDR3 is TGCGCCAGCAGCCGAGGGACCGATATCAATCAGCCCCAGCATTTT. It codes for CASSRGTDINQPQHF.

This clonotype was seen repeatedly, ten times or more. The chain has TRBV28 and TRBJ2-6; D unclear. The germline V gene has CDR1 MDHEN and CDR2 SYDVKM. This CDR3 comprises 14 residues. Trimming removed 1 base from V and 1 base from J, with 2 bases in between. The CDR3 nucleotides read TGTGCCAGCAGTTTATATTCTGGGGCCAACGTCCTGACTTTC. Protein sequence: CASSLYSGANVLTF.

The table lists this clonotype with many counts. CDR3 in DNA: TGCAGTGCTAGGGCGGACAGGGGCCTCCATGAGCAGTTCTTC. This gives the protein CSARADRGLHEQFF. The chain links TRBV20-1 to TRBJ2-1; 9 nucleotides agree with TRBD1. The ends lost 3 bases at V and 8 bases at J; junction bases unmatched: 8. CDR1 and CDR2 (germline): DFQATT, SNEGSKA (reference sequence). The CDR3 consists of 14 residues.

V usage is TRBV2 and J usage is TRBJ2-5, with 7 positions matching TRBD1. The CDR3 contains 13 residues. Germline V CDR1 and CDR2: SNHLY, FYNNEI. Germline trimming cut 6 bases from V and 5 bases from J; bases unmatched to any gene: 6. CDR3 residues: CASRGTVWETQYF. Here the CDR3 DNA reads TGTGCCAGCAGAGGGACAGTATGGGAGACCCAGTACTTC.

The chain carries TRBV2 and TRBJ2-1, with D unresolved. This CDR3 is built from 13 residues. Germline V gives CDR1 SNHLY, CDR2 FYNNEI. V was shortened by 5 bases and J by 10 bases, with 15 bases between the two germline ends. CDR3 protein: CASSYPQRREQFF. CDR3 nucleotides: TGTGCCAGCAGTTACCCTCAGCGAAGGGAGCAGTTCTTC.

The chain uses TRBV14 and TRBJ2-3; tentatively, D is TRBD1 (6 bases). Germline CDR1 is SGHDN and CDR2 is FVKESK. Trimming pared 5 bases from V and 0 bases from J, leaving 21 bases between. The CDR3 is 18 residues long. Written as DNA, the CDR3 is TGTGCCAGCAGCAGACAGGTCTTTCCTTTACCTAGCACAGATACGCAGTATTTT. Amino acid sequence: CASSRQVFPLPSTDTQYF.

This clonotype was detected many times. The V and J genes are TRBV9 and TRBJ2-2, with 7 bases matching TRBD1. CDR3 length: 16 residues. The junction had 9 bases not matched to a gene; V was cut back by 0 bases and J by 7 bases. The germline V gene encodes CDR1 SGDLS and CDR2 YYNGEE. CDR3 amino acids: CASSVEETGWVGELFF. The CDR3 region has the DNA TGTGCCAGCAGCGTAGAAGAGACAGGGTGGGTCGGGGAGCTGTTTTTT.

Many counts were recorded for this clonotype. The CDR3 nucleotides are TGTGCCAGCAGTGAAGTCCTGCGGGCGGGGAGGTATGGCTACACCTTC. Translation: CASSEVLRAGRYGYTF. This chain links TRBV2 with TRBJ1-2, with D unclear. The V end was cut by 1 base, the J end by 5 bases, with 17 bases between. The germline CDR1 and CDR2 sequences are SNHLY and FYNNEI. This CDR3 comprises 16 residues.

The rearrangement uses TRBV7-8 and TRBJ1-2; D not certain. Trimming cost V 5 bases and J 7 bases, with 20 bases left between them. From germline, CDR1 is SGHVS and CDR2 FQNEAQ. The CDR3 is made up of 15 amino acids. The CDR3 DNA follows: TGTGCCAGCAGCAAGAGAGGCCCTGAGGATGGTGGCTACACCTTC. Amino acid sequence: CASSKRGPEDGGYTF.

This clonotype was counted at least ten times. This CDR3 reads CASSEGGGYSGNTIYF. In nucleotides, the CDR3 is TGTGCCAGCAGTGAAGGTGGGGGTTACTCTGGAAACACCATATATTTT. This chain links TRBV28 with TRBJ1-3; a weak D match, TRBD1 (5 bases). Germline-derived CDR1 and CDR2 are MDHEN and SYDVKM. This CDR3 spans 16 amino acids. V gave up 5 bases and J gave up 0 bases, with 14 bases separating them.